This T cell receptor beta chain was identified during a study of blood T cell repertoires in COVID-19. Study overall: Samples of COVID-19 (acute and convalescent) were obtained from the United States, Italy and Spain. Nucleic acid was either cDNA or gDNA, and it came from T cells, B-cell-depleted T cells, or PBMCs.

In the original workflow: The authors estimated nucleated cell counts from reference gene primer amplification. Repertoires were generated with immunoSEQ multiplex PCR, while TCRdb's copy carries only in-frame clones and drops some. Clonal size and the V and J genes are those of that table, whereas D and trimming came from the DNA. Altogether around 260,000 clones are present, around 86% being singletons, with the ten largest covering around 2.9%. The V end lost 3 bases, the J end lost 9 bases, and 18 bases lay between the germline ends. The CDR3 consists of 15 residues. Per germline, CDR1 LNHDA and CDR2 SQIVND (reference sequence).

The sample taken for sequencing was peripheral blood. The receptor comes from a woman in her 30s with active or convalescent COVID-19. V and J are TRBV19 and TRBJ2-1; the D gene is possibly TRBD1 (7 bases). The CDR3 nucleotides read TGTGCCAGTAGTATCGTGGAGGGGGCGCTGGGTGAGCAGTTCTTC. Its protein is CASSIVEGALGEQFF.